The next 22 T cell receptor beta chains were all read from a single sample in a study of regulatory T cells in long-lasting Graves disease. The TCR beta library used iRepertoire HTBI primers with Arm-PCR amplification of CDR3. TCRdb reprocessed the multiplex PCR reads via MiXCR and lists one record per CDR3 protein. The table has hundreds of thousands of distinct CDR3 sequences, approximately 15% seen once; the top ten hold about 18%. Time point given: newly diagnosed GD, antithyroid drugs for less than 3 months. The TCR library was made from RNA extracted from PBMCs. The same data also went into a second study, on T cells in Graves' hyperthyroidism and ophthalmopathy.

This specimen consisted of peripheral blood mononuclear cells (PBMCs), obtained at new diagnosis, from a patient treated with antithyroid drugs. These receptors originate from a woman younger than 45 with Graves disease.

This clonotype was seen repeatedly, ten times or more. This chain connects TRBV3-1 to TRBJ1-4; maybe TRBD1 (5 bases). Germline V gene data show CDR1 as LGHDT and CDR2 as YNNKEL (reference sequence). The CDR3 runs to 15 residues. V was clipped by 4 bases and J by 8 bases, with 17 bases between them. CDR3 in amino acids: CASSLGPRTKEKLFF. In DNA, the CDR3 is TGTGCCAGCAGCCTTGGGCCCAGGACAAAGGAAAAACTGTTTTTT.

This clonotype was seen repeatedly, ten times or more. The rearrangement uses TRBV28 and TRBJ2-3; TRBD2 aligns across 9 bases. The length of the CDR3 is 15 residues. From germline, CDR1 is MDHEN and CDR2 SYDVKM. The V and J ends lost 7 bases and 2 bases, in that order; junction bases with no gene match: 7. This CDR3 is CASTGLAPVTDTQYF. The CDR3 nucleotides are TGTGCCAGCACCGGACTAGCGCCAGTCACAGATACGCAGTATTTT.

This clonotype has a handful of counts. This chain uses TRBV5-1 with TRBJ1-2; D might be TRBD1 (6 bases). V was clipped by 6 bases and J by 8 bases, with 20 bases between them. CDR1 and CDR2 (germline): SGHRS, YFSETQ. The CDR3 contains 14 residues. The CDR3, as DNA: TGCGCCAGCACCACTGCGACAGGCCGGGGAGGCTACACCTTC. Translated: CASTTATGRGGYTF.

This rearrangement joins TRBV14 to TRBJ2-3; D is unclear. Trimming left V 4 bases short and J 5 bases short, with 19 bases between. The length of the CDR3 is 16 residues. Looked up from germline, CDR1 is SGHDN and CDR2 is FVKESK. The CDR3 nucleotides read TGTGCCAGCAGCCGATCCCTGTGGGCGGAATTAGATACGCAGTATTTT. Protein: CASSRSLWAELDTQYF.

The rearrangement uses TRBV19 and TRBJ2-6; D unresolved. The V and J ends lost 6 bases and 3 bases respectively, with 9 bases between them. The length of the CDR3 is 14 residues. CDR1 is LNHDA, CDR2 SQIVND, per germline (reference sequence). CDR3 amino acids: CASRMSFGANVLTF. In DNA, the CDR3 is TGTGCCAGTAGGATGAGCTTTGGGGCCAACGTCCTGACTTTC.

The genes are TRBV5-4 and TRBJ2-7; a weak D match, TRBD2 (5 bases). The CDR3 loop spans 14 amino acids. Germline CDR1 and CDR2: SGHNT and YYREEE (reference sequence). Trimming left V 0 bases short and J 3 bases short, with 10 bases between. CDR3 nucleotides: TGTGCCAGCAGCTTGGGGGGAGCTTACTACGAGCAGTACTTC. Amino acid sequence: CASSLGGAYYEQYF. The whole variable domain, filled in from reference TRBV5-4 and TRBJ2-7, reads ETGVTQSPTHLIKTRGQQVTLRCSSQSGHNTVSWYQQALGQGPQFIFQYYREEENGRGNFPPRFSGLQFPNYSSELNVNALELDDSALYLCASSLGGAYYEQYFGPGTRLTVT.

A note on this clonotype: A read error may explain this, as a much larger clone is one base away. This chain connects TRBV27 to TRBJ1-1; the match to TRBD1 covers 8 bases. The V gene's germline CDR1 is MNHEY and CDR2 SMNVEV (reference sequence). This CDR3 has 15 residues. CDR3 DNA sequence: TGTGCCGGCAGTTTCGGTGGGACAGGAAAGCCTGAAGCTTTCTTT. Amino acid sequence: CAGSFGGTGKPEAFF.

This clonotype occurred a few times. The germline gene is not matched at one end of the junction; a read error may be the cause. The V call is TRBV28, the J call TRBJ2-2, with no clear D. The length of the CDR3 is 13 residues. Per germline, CDR1 MDHEN and CDR2 SYDVKM. The CDR3 DNA reads as TGTACCAGCACCCTTCACAACACCGGGGAGCTGTTTTTT. Translation gives CTSTLHNTGELFF.

The sample holds many counts of this clonotype. CDR3: CASSFHGEKLFF. The CDR3, as DNA: TGTGCCAGCAGTTTCCATGGTGAAAAACTGTTTTTT. The chain is built from TRBV12-3 or TRBV12-4 and TRBJ1-4; D gene ambiguous. The CDR3 consists of 12 residues. Trimming cost V 3 bases and J 7 bases, with 6 bases left between them.

Only one count was recorded for this clonotype. This sequence joins TRBV2 and TRBJ2-3, with 14 bases identical to TRBD2. This CDR3 is built from 18 residues. Germline V CDR1 and CDR2: SNHLY, FYNNEI. V was clipped by 5 bases and J by 1 base; unmatched bases: 8. Here the CDR3 reads CASSPGTSGRGGTDTQYF. The DNA for the CDR3 is TGTGCCAGCAGTCCCGGGACTAGCGGGAGAGGAGGCACAGATACGCAGTATTTT.

V usage is TRBV7-9 and J usage is TRBJ1-6; 7 nucleotides line up with TRBD1. Germline V gene lookup returns CDR1 SEHNR and CDR2 FQNEAQ (reference sequence). The CDR3 is 15 amino acids. V lost 2 bases, J lost 7 bases, and 5 bases stayed unmatched. CDR3 residues: CASSLTTGRNSPLHF. CDR3 DNA: TGTGCCAGCAGCTTAACGACAGGGCGGAATTCACCCCTCCACTTT. Together with reference TRBV7-9 and TRBJ1-6, the CDR3 gives the full variable domain: DTGVSQNPRHKITKRGQNVTFRCDPISEHNRLYWYRQTLGQGPEFLTYFQNEAQLEKSRLLSDRFSAERPKGSFSTLEIQRTEQGDSAMYLCASSLTTGRNSPLHFGNGTRLTVT.

As concerns this clonotype: This may arise from a read error, as a much more abundant clone is one base away. This chain joins TRBV19 and TRBJ2-2; no clear D gene. The CDR3 has 15 amino acids. CDR1 is LNHDA and CDR2 is SQIVND in the germline V gene (reference sequence). The ends were cut back, 3 bases at V and 0 bases at J, with 8 bases in the middle. CDR3 coding DNA: TGTGCCAGTAGTATCGGCAGCCCGAACACCGGGGAGCTGTTTTTT. Protein sequence: CASSIGSPNTGELFF.

This sequence joins TRBV6-1 and TRBJ2-7; no clear D gene. The V gene lost 3 bases and the J gene lost 0 bases, with 6 bases spanning the gap. This CDR3 region has 13 residues. From germline, CDR1 is MNHNS and CDR2 SASEGT. DNA of the CDR3: TGTGCCAGCAGTGAGCGAAACTCCTACGAGCAGTACTTC. Amino acids: CASSERNSYEQYF.

The chain carries TRBV5-1 and TRBJ2-2; D might be TRBD1 or TRBD2, each matching 5 bases. Germline loops: CDR1 SGHRS, CDR2 YFSETQ. The V gene lost 0 bases and the J gene lost 7 bases, with 13 bases spanning the gap. The CDR3 runs 15 residues. CDR3 residues: CASSLVRGLGGELFF. As DNA, the CDR3 is TGCGCCAGCAGCTTGGTTCGGGGCTTGGGCGGGGAGCTGTTTTTT.

The gene calls are TRBV7-6 and TRBJ2-7; D is perhaps TRBD2 (6 bases). Between the trimmed V and J ends, which lost 11 bases and 5 bases, there was a span of 22 bases. The CDR3 covers 14 residues. Germline assignment: CDR1 SGHVS and CDR2 FNYEAQ. CDR3: CAGTFLARHNEQYF. DNA of the CDR3: TGTGCCGGGACCTTTCTAGCGCGACACAACGAGCAGTACTTC.

This clonotype was observed a handful of times. The chain couples TRBV6-1 to TRBJ2-1; D not certain. Germline loops: CDR1 MNHNS, CDR2 SASEGT. The CDR3 loop spans 13 amino acids. Trimming took 6 bases from V and 3 from J, leaving 9 bases between them. CDR3 loop: CASSASYYNEQFF. The CDR3 DNA follows: TGTGCCAGCAGCGCCAGTTACTACAATGAGCAGTTCTTC.

The gene calls are TRBV5-5 and TRBJ2-3, with D perhaps TRBD2 (5 bases). The V gene lost 2 bases and the J gene lost 2 bases, with 18 bases spanning the gap. CDR3 length equals 17 residues. Germline CDR1 is SGHKS and CDR2 is YYEKEE (reference sequence). CDR3 sequence (DNA): TGTGCCAGCAGCTTACAGTCAAGAGGGATGCCCACAGATACGCAGTATTTT. It encodes CASSLQSRGMPTDTQYF. Filled out from reference TRBV5-5 and TRBJ2-3, the complete variable domain reads DAGVTQSPTHLIKTRGQQVTLRCSPISGHKSVSWYQQVLGQGPQFIFQYYEKEERGRGNFPDRFSARQFPNYSSELNVNALLLGDSALYLCASSLQSRGMPTDTQYFGPGTRLTVL.

With regard to this clonotype: Since a much larger clone is just one base distant, this may be a read error. This chain uses TRBV28 with TRBJ2-1; D is perhaps TRBD1 (7 bases). CDR1 and CDR2 from the germline V gene are MDHEN and SYDVKM. The length of the CDR3 is 17 residues. CDR3 sequence reads: CASSPLGLQGGRHERFF. The CDR3 nucleotides read TGTGCCAGCAGCCCCTTGGGACTCCAAGGGGGCCGGCATGAGCGGTTCTTC.

This clonotype was seen ten or more times. This rearrangement joins TRBV5-6 to TRBJ2-5; 8 bases agree with TRBD2. The trim removed 4 bases at V and 5 bases at J, leaving 10 bases unmatched. This CDR3 comprises 15 residues. CDR1 is SGHDT, CDR2 YYEEEE, per germline. The CDR3 DNA is TGTGCCAGCAGCCTATCAAGCGGGAGCCGGGAGACCCAGTACTTC. Translating it yields CASSLSSGSRETQYF.

This clonotype was observed a few times. This sequence joins TRBV7-3 and TRBJ2-1; TRBD1 matches at 9 bases. V gave up 4 bases and J gave up 8 bases; unmatched junction bases: 9. Germline lookup yields CDR1 SGHTA and CDR2 FQGTGA. The CDR3 has 15 amino acids. DNA for the CDR3: TGTGCCAGCAGCTGGACAGGGGTCCCAACGCATGAGCAGTTCTTC. It codes for CASSWTGVPTHEQFF.

A note on this clonotype: A far larger clone is one nucleotide away, so this likely arose from a read error. No conserved phenylalanine or tryptophan is present at the end of the CDR3, so a read error is the likely explanation. The chain carries TRBV11-3 and TRBJ2-5; 10 bases align to TRBD2. The V segment lost 5 bases and the J segment 5 bases; nucleotides outside the gene matches: 8. The germline CDR1 and CDR2 sequences are SGHNT and YENEEA. CDR3 size: 15 residues. The chain's CDR3 is CASSLGLAEMETQYS. The DNA of the CDR3 is TGTGCCAGCAGCCTTGGACTAGCGGAGATGGAGACCCAGTACTCC.

This clonotype came up many times. The chain carries TRBV7-9 and TRBJ2-7, with 13 nucleotides matching TRBD2. The length of the CDR3 is 17 residues. The ends lost 4 bases at V and 7 bases at J; junction bases unmatched: 13. Germline V gene lookup returns CDR1 SEHNR and CDR2 FQNEAQ (reference sequence). This chain's CDR3 is CASSSRPGLAGMKEQYF. The CDR3 DNA follows: TGTGCCAGCAGCTCGAGACCGGGACTAGCGGGAATGAAGGAGCAGTACTTC.